The 29 T cell receptor beta chains in this list originate from one sample, sequenced in a study of T cells after yellow fever vaccination. TCRdb called the 5' RACE reads again in MiXCR, with one record for every CDR3 protein. The sample has around 610,000 distinct CDR3 sequences; about 13% are singletons. The material was PBMCs, obtained on the day of the yellow fever booster vaccination. The source of these receptors is a man younger than 45 who received the YFV17D yellow fever vaccine.

This clonotype occurred a few times. This chain joins TRBV5-6 and TRBJ2-3; D is unclear. The CDR3 sequence is 12 residues long. Germline V gene lookup returns CDR1 SGHDT and CDR2 YYEEEE. V dropped 4 bases and J dropped 13 bases, with 16 bases sitting between them. The CDR3 sequence: CASSLENLLEYF. CDR3 nucleotides: TGTGCCAGCAGCCTGGAGAACCTGCTGGAGTATTTT.

The table lists this clonotype with a few counts. The J gene is TRBJ2-2, the V gene TRBV4-1, with no clear D. The CDR3 totals 16 residues. Trimming took off 5 bases at V and 0 bases at J, with 13 bases between the two ends. Germline V CDR1 and CDR2: MGHRA, YSYEKL. CDR3 sequence reads: CASSKHHQANTGELFF. The CDR3 DNA reads as TGCGCCAGCAGCAAGCATCACCAGGCGAACACCGGGGAGCTGTTTTTT.

The chain carries TRBV4-2 and TRBJ2-3; D is ambiguous. CDR3 length: 14 amino acids. Trimming took 4 bases from V and 4 from J, leaving 12 bases between them. Germline V lookup: CDR1 LGHNA, CDR2 YNFKEQ. As DNA, the CDR3 is TGTGCCAGCAGCCGGCGTCCTGAGGCAGATACGCAGTATTTT. Translating it yields CASSRRPEADTQYF.

The chain combines TRBV7-2 with TRBJ2-5; tentatively, D is TRBD1 (6 bases). Trimming removed 10 bases from V and 5 bases from J, with 17 bases in between. Germline values: CDR1 SGHTA, CDR2 FQGNSA. The CDR3 contains 13 residues. This CDR3 reads CATRTGNVETQYF. In DNA form, the CDR3 reads TGTGCCACGAGAACAGGGAACGTTGAGACCCAGTACTTC.

The chain carries TRBV12-3 or TRBV12-4 and TRBJ2-1; D is perhaps TRBD2 (6 bases). The CDR3 sequence is 15 residues long. The V end was cut by 8 bases, the J end by 1 base, with 15 bases between. The CDR3 region has the DNA TGTGCCAGCGCCACCACTAGCCCGTCCTACAATGAGCAGTTCTTC. Protein: CASATTSPSYNEQFF.

Only a few counts were recorded for this clonotype. The J gene is TRBJ1-5, the V gene TRBV5-1, with TRBD1 matching over 7 bases. The CDR3 sequence is 14 residues long. Trimming at V came to 3 bases and at J to 6 bases, leaving 6 bases not matched to a gene. Germline CDR1 SGHRS, CDR2 YFSETQ. The CDR3 region is CASSSGQAGQPQHF. CDR3 bases: TGCGCCAGCAGCTCAGGACAGGCCGGTCAGCCCCAGCATTTT.

This clonotype has only a few counts. J is TRBJ2-1 and V is TRBV14, with 7 bases identical to TRBD1. The length of the CDR3 is 15 residues. V was clipped by 5 bases and J by 8 bases; unmatched bases: 12. Per the germline V gene, CDR1 is SGHDN and CDR2 is FVKESK. The CDR3 DNA reads as TGTGCCAGCAGCATGGGACAGTCCCTTTGGGATGAGCAGTTCTTC. It yields the protein CASSMGQSLWDEQFF.

This clonotype was seen more than once but under ten times. This chain links TRBV20-1 with TRBJ2-7; 7 nucleotides line up with TRBD1. CDR3 length: 12 amino acids. The V gene end was trimmed by 5 bases and the J gene end by 3 bases; junction bases not matched to a gene: 4. In germline, CDR1 is DFQATT, CDR2 SNEGSKA (reference sequence). CDR3 region: CSAADRVYEQYF. In DNA, the CDR3 is TGCAGTGCTGCAGACAGGGTCTACGAGCAGTACTTC.

This clonotype was seen a few times. The chain has TRBV7-9 and TRBJ2-1, with no clear D. The CDR3 spans 12 residues. CDR1 is SEHNR and CDR2 is FQNEAQ in the germline V gene (reference sequence). Trimming took 9 bases from V and 6 from J, leaving 12 bases between them. Written as DNA, the CDR3 is TGTGCCAGGGGAATGCGGACCAATGAGCAGTTCTTC. It yields the protein CARGMRTNEQFF.

Only a few counts were recorded for this clonotype. The chain employs TRBV7-9 and TRBJ2-7, with 8 bases lining up with TRBD1. V was clipped by 1 base and J by 6 bases; unmatched bases: 2. This CDR3 spans 13 amino acids. Germline CDR1 is SEHNR and CDR2 is FQNEAQ (reference sequence). The CDR3 loop is CASSLGTGIEQYF. The DNA for the CDR3 is TGTGCCAGCAGCTTAGGGACAGGGATCGAGCAGTACTTC. The full variable domain, in which reference TRBV7-9 and TRBJ2-7 provide the parts outside the CDR3, is DTGVSQNPRHKITKRGQNVTFRCDPISEHNRLYWYRQTLGQGPEFLTYFQNEAQLEKSRLLSDRFSAERPKGSFSTLEIQRTEQGDSAMYLCASSLGTGIEQYFGPGTRLTVT.

This rearrangement joins TRBV29-1 to TRBJ2-3; the match to TRBD2 covers 7 bases. Germline CDR1 and CDR2: SQVTM and ANQGSEA. This CDR3 contains 13 residues. With 4 bases clipped from V and 2 bases from J, the junction kept 3 bases outside the gene matches. In DNA form, the CDR3 reads TGCAGCGTTGCCGGGACTATCACAGATACGCAGTATTTT. Translation gives CSVAGTITDTQYF.

The rearrangement joins TRBV3-1 to TRBJ2-2, with a tentative D call TRBD2 (7 bases). CDR1 is LGHDT, CDR2 YNNKEL, per germline (reference sequence). Deletions cut 8 bases from V and 5 bases from J, with 21 bases between. This CDR3 spans 16 amino acids. CDR3 sequence: CASRTSLTGTTGELFF. For the CDR3, the DNA is TGTGCCAGCCGGACTAGTTTAACAGGGACGACCGGGGAGCTGTTTTTT.

For this clonotype: One junction end disagrees with the germline gene, perhaps due to a read error. The rearrangement links TRBV20-1 to TRBJ2-3; 11 nucleotides align to TRBD1. The CDR3 spans 16 residues. Germline V gene sequence: CDR1 DFQATT, CDR2 SNEGSKA (reference sequence). CDR3: CCARDQGQGGADTQYF. The CDR3 DNA is TGCTGTGCTAGAGATCAGGGACAGGGGGGCGCAGATACGCAGTATTTT.

This clonotype has more than one count but fewer than ten. The rearrangement joins TRBV4-2 to TRBJ2-7; 7 positions match TRBD1. V lost 1 base, J lost 3 bases, and 12 bases stayed unmatched. Germline-derived CDR1 and CDR2 are LGHNA and YNFKEQ. The CDR3 length is 17 residues. CDR3 coding DNA: TGTGCCAGCAGCCAAGGGGCTTTAGGGACAGCACTCTACGAGCAGTACTTC. This translates into CASSQGALGTALYEQYF.

V gene TRBV10-3 combines with J gene TRBJ2-3, with 7 bases lining up with TRBD1. The V gene's germline CDR1 is ENHRY and CDR2 SYGVKD. The CDR3 extends over 14 amino acids. Germline trimming cut 7 bases from V and 2 bases from J; bases unmatched to any gene: 6. CDR3 sequence: CAITDRDLTDTQYF. The CDR3 bases are TGTGCCATCACCGACAGGGACCTCACAGATACGCAGTATTTT.

This clonotype was picked up a small number of times. The chain links TRBV3-1 to TRBJ2-1; D remains unclear. The V end was cut by 3 bases, the J end by 4 bases, with 10 bases between. CDR1 is LGHDT, CDR2 YNNKEL, per germline (reference sequence). This CDR3 region has 14 residues. Here the CDR3 reads CASSQLRGYNEQFF. DNA of the CDR3: TGTGCCAGCAGCCAGTTGCGAGGTTACAATGAGCAGTTCTTC.

The chain has TRBV7-9 and TRBJ2-7, with TRBD1 matching 9 bases. Per germline, CDR1 SEHNR and CDR2 FQNEAQ (reference sequence). The CDR3 has 14 amino acids. Trimming cost V 3 bases and J 4 bases; bases outside gene matches: 4. In nucleotides, the CDR3 is TGTGCCAGCAGCTTTCGACAGGGGGGGTACGAGCAGTACTTC. This codes for CASSFRQGGYEQYF.

Only a few counts were recorded for this clonotype. The CDR3 sequence: CASSRPGIQYF. The CDR3, as DNA: TGTGCCAGTTCCCGACCCGGCATTCAGTACTTC. This chain joins TRBV2 and TRBJ2-4, with D unclear. The CDR3 is 11 residues long. Germline V gene sequence: CDR1 SNHLY, CDR2 FYNNEI. Trimming shortened V by 9 bases and J by 9 bases, and 12 bases separated the two germline ends.

This clonotype was seen a handful of times. The chain uses TRBV2 and TRBJ2-7; 12 bases match TRBD2. The trim removed 8 bases at V and 7 bases at J, leaving 9 bases unmatched. The CDR3 is 14 amino acids. CDR1 is SNHLY and CDR2 is FYNNEI in the germline V gene. The CDR3 DNA follows: TGTGCCAGCGCCGAGACTAGCGGGAGAAGGGAGCAGTACTTC. As protein: CASAETSGRREQYF. The full variable domain, rest sourced from reference TRBV2 and TRBJ2-7, is EPEVTQTPSHQVTQMGQEVILRCVPISNHLYFYWYRQILGQKVEFLVSFYNNEISEKSEIFDDQFSVERPDGSNFTLKIRSTKLEDSAMYFCASAETSGRREQYFGPGTRLTVT.

This clonotype was seen a handful of times. This sequence joins TRBV20-1 and TRBJ2-1; 12 nucleotides match TRBD2. Trimming at V came to 6 bases and at J to 10 bases, leaving 10 bases not matched to a gene. Germline V gene sequence: CDR1 DFQATT, CDR2 SNEGSKA (reference sequence). This CDR3 contains 14 residues. CDR3 residues: CSAKRTSGIQEQFF. The CDR3 nucleotides are TGCAGTGCAAAAAGGACTAGCGGGATACAGGAGCAGTTCTTC.

In its sample, this clonotype was seen a few times. The V gene is TRBV3-1, the J gene TRBJ2-2; perhaps TRBD2 as D (5 bases). The V gene lost 3 bases and the J gene lost 0 bases, with 11 bases spanning the gap. The CDR3 is 16 residues long. Germline V gene sequence: CDR1 LGHDT, CDR2 YNNKEL (reference sequence). Written as DNA, the CDR3 is TGTGCCAGCAGCCAGCCTTGGGAGTCGAACACCGGGGAGCTGTTTTTT. Its translation: CASSQPWESNTGELFF. The full variable domain, with the rest looked up from reference TRBV3-1 and TRBJ2-2, is DTAVSQTPKYLVTQMGNDKSIKCEQNLGHDTMYWYKQDSKKFLKIMFSYNNKELIINETVPNRFSPKSPDKAHLNLHINSLELGDSAVYFCASSQPWESNTGELFFGEGSRLTVL.

This chain links TRBV6-4 with TRBJ2-4, with unresolved D. The length of the CDR3 is 13 residues. The V end lost 2 bases, the J end lost 8 bases, and 10 bases lay between the germline ends. Germline V gene lookup returns CDR1 MRHNA and CDR2 SNTAGT. CDR3 nucleotides: TGTGCCAGCAGTGACCACGATGGGGACATTCAGTACTTC. Translating it yields CASSDHDGDIQYF.

The rearrangement links TRBV20-1 to TRBJ1-5, with unresolved D. The CDR3 totals 14 residues. V was clipped by 0 bases and J by 3 bases, with 9 bases between them. Germline V gene lookup returns CDR1 DFQATT and CDR2 SNEGSKA (reference sequence). CDR3 residues: CSAREGLFNQPQHF. The CDR3 DNA sequence: TGCAGTGCTAGAGAGGGATTATTCAATCAGCCCCAGCATTTT.

This clonotype showed up just a few times. The V and J genes are TRBV20-1 and TRBJ1-3; 9 bases are a match to TRBD1. This CDR3 is built from 15 residues. Germline trimming cut 4 bases from V and 2 bases from J; bases unmatched to any gene: 6. The germline V gene encodes CDR1 DFQATT and CDR2 SNEGSKA (reference sequence). In nucleotides, the CDR3 is TGCAGTGCTACAAAACAGGGGGCGCCTGGAAACACCATATATTTT. Protein product: CSATKQGAPGNTIYF.

The table lists this clonotype with a few counts. The chain combines TRBV7-2 with TRBJ2-7; the match to TRBD1 covers 8 bases. There are 15 residues in the CDR3. V gave up 4 bases and J gave up 0 bases; unmatched junction bases: 5. CDR1 is SGHTA, CDR2 FQGNSA, per germline. CDR3 bases: TGTGCCAGCAGCTGGGGACAGGCCAGCTCCTACGAGCAGTACTTC. Protein: CASSWGQASSYEQYF.

The rearrangement links TRBV4-2 to TRBJ2-3, with 13 bases fitting TRBD2. The length of the CDR3 is 19 residues. J gave up 6 bases and V 5 bases, and 17 bases lay outside the gene matches. The germline V gene has CDR1 LGHNA and CDR2 YNFKEQ. In nucleotides, the CDR3 is TGTGCCAGCAGCGCCCGAAAGGGACTAGCGGGATCCATCCCCGATACGCAGTATTTT. Translation: CASSARKGLAGSIPDTQYF.

In this sample, this clonotype turned up many times. The chain links TRBV7-2 to TRBJ1-5; TRBD1 is a possible D gene (5 bases). The CDR3 length is 15 residues. CDR1 and CDR2 from the germline V gene are SGHTA and FQGNSA. Trimming pared 4 bases from V and 0 bases from J, leaving 10 bases between. CDR3 sequence reads: CASSSQGDSNQPQHF. CDR3 sequence (DNA): TGTGCCAGCAGCTCCCAGGGAGATAGCAATCAGCCCCAGCATTTT.

This clonotype showed up just a few times. This rearrangement joins TRBV5-4 to TRBJ2-1, with D hard to call. CDR1 is SGHNT and CDR2 is YYREEE in the germline V gene (reference sequence). The CDR3 extends over 16 amino acids. The V end was cut by 4 bases, the J end by 2 bases, with 16 bases between. The CDR3 region is CASSNAADIPYNEQFF. DNA of the CDR3: TGTGCCAGCAGCAACGCGGCCGACATACCCTACAATGAGCAGTTCTTC.

This clonotype showed up just a few times. V gene TRBV10-3 combines with J gene TRBJ2-5; D is unclear. CDR1 and CDR2 from the germline V gene are ENHRY and SYGVKD. Trimming shortened V by 0 bases and J by 3 bases, and 11 bases separated the two germline ends. The CDR3 is 15 residues long. This CDR3 reads CAISESTVTEETQYF. CDR3 sequence (DNA): TGTGCCATCAGTGAGTCTACGGTCACTGAAGAGACCCAGTACTTC.